This TCR beta chain was found in a study of T cell changes during pregnancy in multiple sclerosis. The CDR3 length is 15 residues. V was pared by 4 bases and J by 0 bases, with 10 bases between. Germline V gives CDR1 LNHDA, CDR2 SQIVND (reference sequence). Assay used: immunoSEQ multiplex PCR; TCRdb lists only in-frame clones, some missing. In the table there are 68,000 or so clones, about 89% of which are singletons. Sequenced material: peripheral blood, taken in the second trimester of pregnancy. The chain is built from TRBV19 and TRBJ1-5; unclear D gene. The clonotype originates from a female donor with multiple sclerosis, enrolled in a pregnancy study. CDR3 nucleotide sequence: TGTGCCAGTAGTACTTACAGAAATAGCAATCAGCCCCAGCATTTT. Translating gives CASSTYRNSNQPQHF.